The entry that follows covers one T cell receptor beta chain sequence. This record belongs to a study of blood T cell repertoires in COVID-19. Authors' methods: Reference gene primer amplification gave nucleated cell count estimates. Clones were sequenced by immunoSEQ multiplex PCR, and TCRdb holds only the in-frame ones, with some missing. V and J calls and clone size are given by that table; D and trimming were obtained from the DNA. The top ten hold 1% to 1.5% of the sample, which has approximately 250,000 clones, 88% seen once. The study drew participants aged about 18 to 89 years from approximately 25 US areas. Germline-derived CDR1 and CDR2 are SGHDN and FVKESK. Trimming removed 4 bases from V and 8 bases from J, with 20 bases in between. CDR3 length: 15 amino acids.

Sequencing used PBMCs or T cells enriched from blood (not recorded which). This sequence joins TRBV14 and TRBJ1-2; D is uncertain. The receptor's source is a woman in her thirties or forties with acute COVID-19. The CDR3 DNA reads as TGTGCCAGCAGCCCCCGTGTGGCAGGCGTTGGCGGCTACACCTTC. Protein: CASSPRVAGVGGYTF.